The rows below give T cell receptor beta chains drawn from one sample of a study of cytomegalovirus exposure and HLA in healthy donors. Clones were sequenced by immunoSEQ multiplex PCR, and TCRdb holds only the in-frame ones, with some missing. Of about 330,000 clones listed, 86% were seen once; the top ten hold about 0.8%. The sequencing input was PBMCs. These receptors all come from a woman aged 18-35 years in good health and CMV-seronegative. The CDR3 runs from the conserved cysteine through the conserved F or W. D genes are given only for firm matches. Clone size is stated in some rows and not others, as once, few, many or a class when expanded.

TRBJ2-7	TRBV19	-	-	CASSTATYEQYF	TGTGCCAGTAGTACTGCGACCTACGAGCAGTACTTC
TRBJ2-1	TRBV18	TRBD2	-	CASSHPGLAGFF	TGTGCCAGCTCACACCCGGGACTAGCGGGGTTCTTC
TRBJ1-1	TRBV30	-	once	CAWTQTAGYEAFF	TGTGCCTGGACTCAGACAGCCGGGTATGAAGCTTTCTTT
TRBJ2-6	TRBV19	TRBD2	-	CASSRLAGDVLTF	TGTGCCAGTAGCCGACTAGCGGGAGATGTCCTGACTTTC
TRBJ2-1	TRBV5-1	-	-	CASSLGPSSSYNEQFF	TGCGCCAGCAGCTTGGGGCCTTCTAGCTCCTACAATGAGCAGTTCTTC
TRBJ1-2	TRBV4-1	-	once	CASSQDGAGGSYGYTF	TGCGCCAGCAGCCAAGATGGGGCAGGCGGCAGCTATGGCTACACCTTC
TRBJ2-7	TRBV4-3	-	-	CASSQEHGARVTPYEQYF	TGCGCCAGCAGCCAAGAGCATGGCGCGCGGGTAACCCCCTACGAGCAGTACTTC
TRBJ2-7	TRBV28	-	-	CASTTEYEQYF	TGTGCCAGCACGACAGAGTACGAGCAGTACTTC
TRBJ1-1	TRBV5-6	-	-	CASSVRTARNTEAFF	TGTGCCAGCAGCGTCAGGACAGCCCGGAACACTGAAGCTTTCTTT
TRBJ2-1	TRBV4-1	TRBD2	-	CASSHGRLAGDLKQYNEQFF	TGCGCCAGCAGCCACGGCCGACTAGCGGGAGACCTCAAACAGTACAATGAGCAGTTCTTC
TRBJ2-7	TRBV19	TRBD1	-	CASSASGTGTYEQYF	TGTGCCAGTAGTGCATCCGGGACAGGGACCTACGAGCAGTACTTC
TRBJ2-7	TRBV7-2	-	-	CASSPQGWNRYEQYF	TGTGCCAGCAGCCCTCAGGGTTGGAATAGGTACGAGCAGTACTTC
TRBJ2-3	TRBV15	-	-	CATSRDGPGHSTDTQYF	TGTGCCACCAGCAGAGACGGACCGGGACATAGCACAGATACGCAGTATTTT
TRBJ2-7	TRBV9	-	-	CASSPQEGGSRSYEQYF	TGTGCCAGCAGCCCCCAAGAGGGTGGCAGCAGGTCCTACGAGCAGTACTTC
TRBJ1-4	TRBV19	-	-	CASSIVYGYGTTNEKLFF	TGTGCCAGTAGTATAGTCTACGGGTACGGAACAACTAATGAAAAACTGTTTTTT
TRBJ1-2	TRBV7-8	-	-	CASSLSGYGYTF	TGTGCCAGCAGCTTAAGCGGCTATGGCTACACCTTC
TRBJ2-2	TRBV4-2	TRBD2	-	CASSQVGGSFTGELFF	TGTGCCAGCAGCCAAGTGGGGGGGAGTTTCACCGGGGAGCTGTTTTTT
TRBJ2-7	TRBV28	-	-	CASTRSFYEQYF	TGTGCCAGCACCCGGAGCTTCTACGAGCAGTACTTC
TRBJ2-1	TRBV5-1	-	-	CASRTFGLINEQFF	TGCGCCAGCAGGACTTTTGGTTTGATCAATGAGCAGTTCTTC
TRBJ1-4	TRBV25-1	TRBD1	-	CASSSPGGREKLFF	TGTGCCAGCAGTTCACCAGGGGGAAGGGAAAAACTGTTTTTT
TRBJ2-7	TRBV13	TRBD1	-	CASGREGQGVPYEQYF	TGTGCCAGCGGGCGTGAGGGACAGGGTGTTCCCTACGAGCAGTACTTC
TRBJ1-2	TRBV5-6	-	-	CASSLRDYGYTF	TGTGCCAGCAGCTTACGCGACTATGGCTACACCTTC
TRBJ2-5	TRBV27	-	-	CASSPPTRETQYF	TGTGCCAGCAGCCCCCCAACGCGGGAGACCCAGTACTTC
TRBJ2-7	TRBV6-5	TRBD1	-	CATRTGMSEQYF	TGTGCCACCAGGACAGGGATGAGCGAGCAGTACTTC
TRBJ2-1	TRBV18	TRBD1	-	CASSPSPRGQSYNEQFF	TGTGCCAGCTCACCTTCCCCCAGGGGGCAATCCTACAATGAGCAGTTCTTC
TRBJ2-1	TRBV28	TRBD2	-	CASSPGLAGAYNEQFF	TGTGCCAGCAGTCCGGGACTAGCGGGAGCGTACAATGAGCAGTTCTTC
TRBJ1-2	TRBV29-1	TRBD1	few	CSAPGTGNGYTF	TGCAGCGCCCCCGGGACAGGGAATGGCTACACCTTC
TRBJ1-5	TRBV4-3	-	-	CASSQGWDIVYQPQHF	TGCGCCAGCAGCCAAGGATGGGACATAGTCTATCAGCCCCAGCATTTT